This is a list of T cell receptor beta chains from one sample in a study of ipilimumab plus nivolumab after autologous stem cell transplantation. Clones were read by immunoSEQ multiplex PCR, and TCRdb kept only the in-frame ones, dropping some. Of 15,000 or so clones listed, 75% to 90% were seen once; the top ten hold 15% to 20%. Sequenced material: PBMCs, taken in a trial of ipilimumab plus nivolumab as post-transplant consolidation. The source of these receptors is a male donor with diffuse large B-cell lymphoma. Each CDR3 is given with its conserved first and last residue. Fields, in order: clone size, J gene, CDR3 length, V gene, D gene, CDR3 DNA, CDR3 protein. A D gene is named only where the DNA matches it firmly. Not all rows give a size; the values are once, few, many and, for expanded clones, a class.

- | TRBJ2-1 | 17 | TRBV19 | - | TGTGCCAGTAGGCCGATTAGCGGTCTGAGCTCCTACAATGAGCAGTTCTTC | CASRPISGLSSYNEQFF
few | TRBJ2-1 | 14 | TRBV6-5 | - | TGTGCCAGCAGTTCCAGACCCGCCGAGAATGAGCAGTTCTTC | CASSSRPAENEQFF
- | TRBJ1-6 | 16 | TRBV5-6 | TRBD1 | TGTGCCAGCAGCTTAAGCGGGACAGGGAAGGTTTCACCCCTCCACTTT | CASSLSGTGKVSPLHF
- | TRBJ2-5 | 16 | TRBV23-1 | TRBD2 | TGCGCCAGCAGTCAATCATGGACTAGCGGTAAAGAGACCCAGTACTTC | CASSQSWTSGKETQYF
- | TRBJ2-2 | 15 | TRBV6-1 | - | TGTGCCAGCAAAGCAGGGTCAAGGAGGACCGGGGAGCTGTTTTTT | CASKAGSRRTGELFF
few | TRBJ1-2 | 14 | TRBV15 | - | TGTGCCACCAGCAGAGAAGCAGGGGACTATGGCTACACCTTC | CATSREAGDYGYTF
- | TRBJ1-2 | 15 | TRBV6-1 | - | TGTGCCAGCAGTCCGGAGGGAAGGGCTAACTATGGCTACACCTTC | CASSPEGRANYGYTF
- | TRBJ1-2 | 14 | TRBV5-1 | - | TGCGCCAGCAGCTTGGTATGGGGGCCGGATGGCTACACCTTC | CASSLVWGPDGYTF
few | TRBJ2-1 | 16 | TRBV9 | TRBD2 | TGTGCCAGCAGCGTAGGTGGAACTAGCGGATACAATGAGCAGTTCTTC | CASSVGGTSGYNEQFF
few | TRBJ1-1 | 14 | TRBV4-1 | - | TGCGCCAGCAGCCAAGGGACAGAAAACACTGAAGCTTTCTTT | CASSQGTENTEAFF
- | TRBJ2-7 | 14 | TRBV5-1 | TRBD1 | TGCGCCAGCAGCGTGACAGGGGGGTCCTACGAGCAGTACTTC | CASSVTGGSYEQYF
- | TRBJ1-5 | 13 | TRBV4-3 | - | TGCGCCAGCAGCCAAGATTCAGATCAGCCCCAGCATTTT | CASSQDSDQPQHF
few | TRBJ1-1 | 11 | TRBV10-3 | TRBD1 | TGTGCCACAACAGGGGCGGCTGAAGCTTTCTTT | CATTGAAEAFF
medium-sized | TRBJ1-1 | 11 | TRBV29-1 | - | TGCAGCGTTGAAGTTAACAGACAGGCTTTCTTT | CSVEVNRQAFF
- | TRBJ1-1 | 16 | TRBV27 | TRBD1 | TGTGCCAGCAGTACAAGGCGACAGGGGGCTACTACTGAAGCTTTCTTT | CASSTRRQGATTEAFF
- | TRBJ2-7 | 15 | TRBV7-8 | TRBD2 | TGTGCCAGCAGTATGACTAGCGGGGGCAACTACGAGCAGTACTTC | CASSMTSGGNYEQYF
- | TRBJ1-2 | 13 | TRBV4-3 | - | TGCGCCAGCAGCCAAGGAACAGGGTATGGCTACACCTTC | CASSQGTGYGYTF
- | TRBJ2-7 | 14 | TRBV7-2 | - | TGTGCCAGCAGCTTAGTTAGGCAGTCCTACGAGCAGTACTTC | CASSLVRQSYEQYF
- | TRBJ2-5 | 14 | TRBV10-1 | TRBD1 | TGCGCCAGCAGCGAGGACAGGGTCCAAGAGACCCAGTACTTC | CASSEDRVQETQYF
- | TRBJ2-5 | 16 | TRBV5-4 | TRBD2 | TGTGCCAGCAGCAAAAGGACTAGCGGATACCAAGAGACCCAGTACTTC | CASSKRTSGYQETQYF
- | TRBJ1-2 | 16 | TRBV7-8 | - | TGTGCCAGCAGCTTAGCGCTGTTAAACAGTTTAGGGGGCTACACCTTC | CASSLALLNSLGGYTF
- | TRBJ1-6 | 14 | TRBV9 | - | TGTGCCAGCAGTCAGAGCTCCTATAATTCACCCCTCCACTTT | CASSQSSYNSPLHF
once | TRBJ2-7 | 14 | TRBV4-1 | - | TGCGCCAGCAGCCTTCAGGATCTCTCCTACGAGCAGTACTTC | CASSLQDLSYEQYF
- | TRBJ1-5 | 16 | TRBV7-9 | - | TGTGCCAGCAGCACCTGGGGGGGGTCTAGCAATCAGCCCCAGCATTTT | CASSTWGGSSNQPQHF
- | TRBJ2-3 | 15 | TRBV6-1 | TRBD1 | TGTGCCAGCAGTCTGCCGGGACAGGGATGGGATACGCAGTATTTT | CASSLPGQGWDTQYF
- | TRBJ1-2 | 13 | TRBV18 | TRBD1 | TGTGCCAGCTCACCCGACAGGGACTATGGCTACACCTTC | CASSPDRDYGYTF
- | TRBJ1-1 | 16 | TRBV6-5 | - | TGTGCCAGCAGTTCCCGGGAGTACGCGGTGAACACTGAAGCTTTCTTT | CASSSREYAVNTEAFF
once | TRBJ2-5 | 17 | TRBV5-1 | - | TGCGCCAGCAGCTTGGCCGGGGTCGGAGGGGGTGGAGAGACCCAGTACTTC | CASSLAGVGGGGETQYF
- | TRBJ1-1 | 14 | TRBV30 | TRBD1 | TGTGCCTGGAGTTTTGGGACAGGGGCCACTGAAGCTTTCTTT | CAWSFGTGATEAFF
- | TRBJ2-7 | 13 | TRBV7-9 | - | TGTGCCAGCAGCCAAACACGGGGCTACGAGCAGTACTTC | CASSQTRGYEQYF
- | TRBJ2-1 | 13 | TRBV30 | - | TGTGCCTGGAGTGTAACCCCTGGGCGGGAGCAGTTCTTC | CAWSVTPGREQFF
- | TRBJ1-4 | 18 | TRBV11-2 | - | TGTGCCAGCAGCCTAGGGGGGTCAAGTAATCCTTGGCTTGAAAAACTGTTTTTT | CASSLGGSSNPWLEKLFF
medium-sized | TRBJ1-5 | 15 | TRBV6-1 | - | TGTGCCAGCCTTTTGCAGGGTAATAGCAATCAGCCCCAGCATTTT | CASLLQGNSNQPQHF
- | TRBJ1-3 | 16 | TRBV2 | - | TGTGCCAGCAGGGACGCGGGACGGCCCTCTGGAAACACCATATATTTT | CASRDAGRPSGNTIYF
- | TRBJ2-7 | 15 | TRBV5-1 | TRBD1 | TGCGCCAGCAGCTTGGGAGACAGGGGGCTCGGGGAGCAGTACTTC | CASSLGDRGLGEQYF
- | TRBJ2-7 | 14 | TRBV5-1 | TRBD1 | TGCGCCAGCAGCTTGACAGGGGGTTCCCACGAGCAGTACTTC | CASSLTGGSHEQYF
- | TRBJ1-1 | 17 | TRBV11-2 | - | TGTGCCAGCAGCCTTCTAAACGTCGGTGTAATAAGGACTGAAGCTTTCTTT | CASSLLNVGVIRTEAFF
- | TRBJ2-3 | 15 | TRBV29-1 | TRBD1 | TGCAGCGTTGAAGCTCCGGACAGGGGGGGAGATACGCAGTATTTT | CSVEAPDRGGDTQYF
- | TRBJ2-2 | 15 | TRBV19 | TRBD2 | TGTGCCAGTTTACGGCGGGAGGGGAACACCGGGGAGCTGTTTTTT | CASLRREGNTGELFF
- | TRBJ2-1 | 15 | TRBV2 | TRBD1 | TGTGCCAGCACCCAAATGGGACAGGCATACAATGAGCAGTTCTTC | CASTQMGQAYNEQFF
- | TRBJ1-1 | 15 | TRBV30 | TRBD1 | TGTGCCTGGAGGCCTCTGGGGACAGTGAACACTGAAGCTTTCTTT | CAWRPLGTVNTEAFF
- | TRBJ1-1 | 11 | TRBV27 | - | TGTGCCAGCAGTTTCGGGACACGAGCTTTCTTT | CASSFGTRAFF
- | TRBJ2-7 | 13 | TRBV7-9 | - | TGTGCCAGCAGCTATTACCCCCCAGGCGAGCAGTACTTC | CASSYYPPGEQYF
- | TRBJ2-5 | 13 | TRBV28 | - | TGTGCCAGCAGGCGACTAGGGGGGGAGACCCAGTACTTC | CASRRLGGETQYF
few | TRBJ2-3 | 12 | TRBV5-6 | - | TGTGCCAGCAGCTTGAATGGAGATACGCAGTATTTT | CASSLNGDTQYF
- | TRBJ1-2 | 13 | TRBV2 | TRBD1 | TGTGCCACTAGAATTGAGACAGGGTATGGCTACACCTTC | CATRIETGYGYTF
once | TRBJ2-3 | 14 | TRBV2 | TRBD2 | TGTGCCGGAACTAGCGACCAAGGGACAGATACGCAGTATTTT | CAGTSDQGTDTQYF
- | TRBJ1-5 | 14 | TRBV11-1 | - | TGTGCCCGCCGCTTCCCGGGGGGCGATCAGCCCCAGCATTTT | CARRFPGGDQPQHF
- | TRBJ1-2 | 14 | TRBV7-9 | - | TGTGCCAGCAGCTCACAGGTCCCGGGGTATGGCTACACCTTC | CASSSQVPGYGYTF
- | TRBJ1-2 | 11 | TRBV5-6 | TRBD1 | TGTGCCAGCAGCTTGGCAGGGGGTTTCACCTTC | CASSLAGGFTF
- | TRBJ2-5 | 15 | TRBV5-1 | - | TGCGCCAGCAGCCCGACCACCCGGGGCCTTGAGACCCAGTACTTC | CASSPTTRGLETQYF
- | TRBJ2-3 | 17 | TRBV19 | TRBD2 | TGTGCCAGTAGTACTCCGGGACTAGCGGCTAGCACAGATACGCAGTATTTT | CASSTPGLAASTDTQYF